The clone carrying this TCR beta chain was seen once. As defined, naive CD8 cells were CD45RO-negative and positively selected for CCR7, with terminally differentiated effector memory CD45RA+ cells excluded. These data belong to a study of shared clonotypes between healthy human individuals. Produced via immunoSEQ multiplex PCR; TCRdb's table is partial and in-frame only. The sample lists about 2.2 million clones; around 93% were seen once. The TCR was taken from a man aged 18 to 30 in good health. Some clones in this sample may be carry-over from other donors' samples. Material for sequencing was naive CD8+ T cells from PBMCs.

In DNA form, the CDR3 reads TGTGCCAGCAGCACCTGGGGAGATACGCAGTATTTT. Amino acid sequence: CASSTWGDTQYF. The rearrangement uses TRBV7-2 and TRBJ2-3; D is unresolved. CDR3 length: 12 residues. Trimming removed 5 bases from V and 5 bases from J, with 8 bases in between. Per germline, CDR1 SGHTA and CDR2 FQGNSA.